This is a list of T cell receptor beta chains from one sample in a study of blood T cell repertoires in COVID-19. Libraries were prepared by immunoSEQ multiplex PCR; TCRdb keeps only in-frame clonotypes and omits some of them. The sample lists 200,000 to 250,000 clones; 86% were seen once. The sample comprised peripheral blood. All receptors come from a woman aged 80 or over with COVID-19, enrolled during active disease. Both conserved end residues are part of each CDR3. A D gene is named only where the DNA matches it firmly. For some rows the clone size is stated as once, few or many, or as a class when expanded; others skip it.

j_call cdr3_length clone_size v_call d_call cdr3_aa cdr3_nt
TRBJ1-5 15 NA TRBV20-1 NA CSASRGTDSNQPQHF TGCAGTGCTAGTCGGGGGACGGATAGCAATCAGCCCCAGCATTTT
TRBJ1-4 15 NA TRBV2 NA CASRVHRGDNEKLFF TGTGCCAGCAGGGTCCATCGGGGGGATAATGAAAAACTGTTTTTT
TRBJ1-4 15 NA TRBV15 NA CATSTREGTNEKLFF TGTGCCACCAGCACGAGGGAGGGAACTAATGAAAAACTGTTTTTT
TRBJ2-1 15 NA TRBV4-2 TRBD2 CASSQATSGGIEQFF TGTGCCAGCAGCCAAGCGACTAGCGGGGGCATTGAGCAGTTCTTC
TRBJ1-2 14 once TRBV5-1 TRBD1 CASSSGGSGYGYTF TGCGCCAGCAGCTCAGGGGGCTCGGGCTATGGCTACACCTTC
TRBJ2-2 13 NA TRBV5-8 NA CASSRTVTGELFF TGTGCCAGCAGTCGGACAGTCACCGGGGAGCTGTTTTTT
TRBJ2-1 19 NA TRBV6-7 TRBD2 CASSYTLFLVAGIRNEQFF TGTGCCAGCAGTTACACCCTGTTTTTGGTAGCGGGGATACGCAATGAGCAGTTCTTC
TRBJ2-2 18 NA TRBV30 TRBD2 CAWSVSRLAGINTGELFF TGTGCCTGGAGTGTTTCCCGACTAGCGGGGATTAACACCGGGGAGCTGTTTTTT
TRBJ2-1 19 NA TRBV5-1 TRBD1 CASSSPGQGVSYSYNEQFF TGCGCCAGCAGCTCACCGGGACAGGGCGTATCTTACTCCTACAATGAGCAGTTCTTC
TRBJ2-1 16 NA TRBV4-2 TRBD2 CASSQDLAGVYNEQFF TGTGCCAGCAGCCAAGATCTAGCGGGGGTGTACAATGAGCAGTTCTTC
TRBJ1-2 14 NA TRBV7-2 TRBD1 CASSLGDSSYGYTF TGTGCCAGCAGCTTAGGGGACAGTTCCTATGGCTACACCTTC
TRBJ1-6 14 NA TRBV18 TRBD1 CASSQDRGISPLHF TGTGCCAGCTCACAGGACAGGGGTATATCACCCCTCCACTTT
TRBJ1-2 15 NA TRBV4-1 NA CASSQDQGRNYGYTF TGCGCCAGCAGCCAAGACCAGGGCCGGAACTATGGCTACACCTTC
TRBJ2-3 12 NA TRBV11-2 NA CASSSDSDTQYF TGTGCCAGCAGCTCGGACTCCGATACGCAGTATTTT
TRBJ2-3 14 NA TRBV18 NA CASSPPGVRDTQYF TGTGCCAGCTCACCCCCCGGGGTACGTGATACGCAGTATTTT
TRBJ1-2 12 once TRBV19 NA CASNDRNNGYTF TGTGCCAGTAATGACAGGAATAATGGCTACACCTTC
TRBJ1-1 14 NA TRBV6-6 TRBD1 CATRTGAVDTEAFF TGTGCCACCCGGACAGGGGCCGTTGACACTGAAGCTTTCTTT
TRBJ2-5 15 NA TRBV5-1 NA CASSSLGGEAETQYF TGCGCCAGCAGCTCGCTAGGGGGGGAGGCGGAGACCCAGTACTTC
TRBJ2-2 15 NA TRBV3-1/TRBV3-2 TRBD2 CASSQVGGGAGELFF TGTGCCAGCAGCCAAGTCGGCGGGGGGGCCGGGGAGCTGTTTTTT
TRBJ2-3 17 NA TRBV5-1 TRBD2 CASSWPTSGGSTDTQYF TGCGCCAGCAGCTGGCCGACTAGCGGGGGGAGCACAGATACGCAGTATTTT
TRBJ1-1 14 NA TRBV3-1/TRBV3-2 NA CASSQVGGNTEAFF TGTGCCAGCAGCCAAGTAGGGGGGAACACTGAAGCTTTCTTT
TRBJ2-5 15 NA TRBV3-1/TRBV3-2 TRBD1 CASSLGQTMKETQYF TGTGCCAGCAGCCTGGGACAGACCATGAAAGAGACCCAGTACTTC
TRBJ2-5 15 NA TRBV5-1 NA CASSLTAGAGETQYF TGCGCCAGCAGCTTGACGGCGGGGGCGGGAGAGACCCAGTACTTC
TRBJ2-1 13 NA TRBV18 NA CASSLRTNNEQFF TGTGCCAGCTCTCTCCGGACTAACAATGAGCAGTTCTTC
TRBJ2-5 15 NA TRBV6-2/TRBV6-3 TRBD2 CASSSSGGARETQYF TGTGCCAGCAGCTCTAGCGGGGGGGCCAGGGAGACCCAGTACTTC
TRBJ1-1 15 NA TRBV5-1 TRBD1 CASSFDSRQGASAFF TGCGCCAGCAGCTTCGATTCACGGCAGGGGGCTTCGGCTTTCTTT
TRBJ1-2 15 NA TRBV5-8 TRBD1 CASSPKGRGNYGYTF TGTGCCAGCAGCCCTAAGGGCAGGGGGAACTATGGCTACACCTTC
TRBJ1-2 13 NA TRBV28 TRBD1 CASRPGQGYGYTF TGTGCCAGCAGACCGGGACAGGGCTATGGCTACACCTTC
TRBJ1-2 13 NA TRBV11-2 TRBD1 CASSFGQGYGYTF TGTGCCAGCAGCTTCGGACAGGGGTATGGCTACACCTTC
TRBJ2-2 15 NA TRBV6-4 TRBD1 CASSQTGGVTGELFF TGTGCCAGCAGCCAGACAGGGGGAGTGACCGGGGAGCTGTTTTTT
TRBJ2-1 19 few TRBV11-2 TRBD2 CASSLDIGTSRVSYNEQFF TGTGCCAGCAGCTTAGATATTGGGACTAGCAGGGTCTCATACAATGAGCAGTTCTTC
TRBJ1-1 12 NA TRBV27 NA CASSSQGSVAFF TGTGCCAGCAGTTCTCAGGGGAGCGTAGCTTTCTTT
TRBJ1-4 14 NA TRBV18 NA CASSPGAENEKLFF TGTGCCAGCTCACCAGGGGCAGAAAATGAAAAACTGTTTTTT
TRBJ2-5 15 NA TRBV6-5 TRBD2 CASKGTSGRQETQYF TGTGCCAGCAAAGGGACTAGCGGGCGACAAGAGACCCAGTACTTC
TRBJ2-2 14 NA TRBV27 NA CASSLSRNTGELFF TGTGCCAGCAGTTTATCGCGAAACACCGGGGAGCTGTTTTTT
TRBJ1-1 14 NA TRBV6-5 TRBD1 CASKMTGVNTEAFF TGTGCCAGCAAAATGACAGGGGTGAACACTGAAGCTTTCTTT
TRBJ1-2 14 NA TRBV7-9 NA CASSSRGETDTTYF TGTGCCAGCAGCTCAAGGGGTGAGACAGACACGACATACTTC
TRBJ2-1 13 NA TRBV30 NA CAWMARAHNEQFF TGTGCCTGGATGGCCAGGGCCCACAATGAGCAGTTCTTC
TRBJ1-4 14 once TRBV11-2 TRBD1 CASSSRTGGGKLFF TGTGCCAGCAGCTCCCGGACAGGGGGTGGAAAACTGTTTTTT
TRBJ1-6 15 once TRBV7-8 NA CASSPEGGSWSPLHF TGTGCCAGCAGCCCCGAGGGGGGGTCCTGGTCACCCCTCCACTTT
TRBJ1-2 13 NA TRBV7-2 NA CASSEGRSGGYTF TGTGCCAGCAGCGAGGGTAGGTCTGGCGGCTACACCTTC
TRBJ2-5 14 NA TRBV3-1/TRBV3-2 NA CASSQRGLQETQYF TGTGCCAGCAGCCAGCGGGGGCTCCAAGAGACCCAGTACTTC
TRBJ2-5 13 NA TRBV18 NA CASSPSVRETQYF TGTGCCAGCTCCCCGTCGGTTCGGGAGACCCAGTACTTC
TRBJ1-6 15 NA TRBV2 TRBD1 CASSAAGGPNSPLHF TGTGCCAGCAGTGCGGCAGGGGGCCCTAATTCACCCCTCCACTTT
TRBJ2-3 14 NA TRBV6-5 NA CASRPRSSGDTQYF TGTGCCAGCAGACCCAGATCCTCCGGGGATACGCAGTATTTT
TRBJ2-7 16 NA TRBV7-9 TRBD1 CASSAGTGERTYEQYF TGTGCCAGCAGCGCCGGGACAGGGGAAAGGACCTACGAGCAGTACTTC
TRBJ1-2 15 NA TRBV9 NA CASSVEVTGGYGYTF TGTGCCAGCAGCGTAGAGGTGACAGGCGGATATGGCTACACCTTC
TRBJ1-6 17 once TRBV19 NA CASSIGPSTGLRSPLHF TGTGCCAGTAGTATAGGACCCTCGACGGGACTTAGGTCACCCCTCCACTTT
TRBJ1-5 16 once TRBV3-1/TRBV3-2 TRBD1 CASSQQDRVNNQPQHF TGTGCCAGCAGCCAACAGGACAGGGTGAACAATCAGCCCCAGCATTTT
TRBJ2-5 15 NA TRBV23-1 TRBD1 CASSRLETGVGTQYF TGCGCCAGCAGTCGATTAGAGACAGGGGTGGGGACCCAGTACTTC
TRBJ1-2 15 few TRBV10-3 NA CAISESGAAPYGYTF TGTGCCATCAGTGAGTCGGGGGCCGCGCCCTATGGCTACACCTTC
TRBJ1-5 14 NA TRBV5-8 TRBD1 CASSPGTGLQPQHF TGTGCCAGCAGCCCCGGGACAGGGCTGCAGCCCCAGCATTTT
TRBJ2-5 15 NA TRBV6-5 TRBD2 CASRSTGGLQETQYF TGTGCCAGCAGATCCACGGGGGGATTACAAGAGACCCAGTACTTC
TRBJ2-3 20 few TRBV5-1 TRBD2 CASSLELSLTAGGPTDTQYF TGCGCCAGCAGCTTGGAGTTGTCCCTTACGGCGGGGGGGCCCACAGATACGCAGTATTTT
TRBJ2-5 15 NA TRBV2 NA CASRVGDIGSGTQYF TGTGCCAGCAGGGTGGGGGACATTGGGTCGGGGACCCAGTACTTC